This is a list of T cell receptor beta chains from one sample in a study of T cell responses to AZD1222 COVID-19 vaccine. Sequencing used immunoSEQ multiplex PCR; TCRdb keeps in-frame clones, though not all of them. The data contain 84,000 or so clones, roughly 90% of them singletons. The sample here was peripheral blood, taken on day 0 of AZD1222 vaccination. The receptor source for this set is an adult in good health. Each CDR3 is given with its conserved first and last residue. The D gene is left open where the match is weak. Some rows mark clone size as missing; the rest say once, few, many or name a class of expanded clone.

j_call: TRBJ1-6
d_call: TRBD1
v_call: TRBV18
clone_size: once
cdr3_nt: TGTGCCAGCTCACCTACGGGACAGGGGAATTCACCCCTCCACTTT
cdr3_aa: CASSPTGQGNSPLHF

j_call: TRBJ1-5
d_call: -
v_call: TRBV7-2
clone_size: -
cdr3_nt: TGTGCCAGCAGCTTTGACAGGAGCAATCAGCCCCAGCATTTT
cdr3_aa: CASSFDRSNQPQHF

j_call: TRBJ1-1
d_call: -
v_call: TRBV11-2
clone_size: -
cdr3_nt: TGTGCCAGCAGCCCCGGATCCCCGGCTTTCTTT
cdr3_aa: CASSPGSPAFF

j_call: TRBJ1-5
d_call: -
v_call: TRBV10-2
clone_size: -
cdr3_nt: TGCGCCAGCAGTGAACAGGCCAATCAGCCCCAGCATTTT
cdr3_aa: CASSEQANQPQHF

j_call: TRBJ2-2
d_call: -
v_call: TRBV2
clone_size: once
cdr3_nt: TGTGCCAGTCTACTCCCGAACACCGGGGAGCTGTTTTTT
cdr3_aa: CASLLPNTGELFF

j_call: TRBJ2-5
d_call: -
v_call: TRBV5-6
clone_size: -
cdr3_nt: TGTGCCAGCTGTGGGGTGGGGGGCGAAGAGACCCAGTACTTC
cdr3_aa: CASCGVGGEETQYF

j_call: TRBJ2-7
d_call: TRBD1
v_call: TRBV27
clone_size: -
cdr3_nt: TGTGCCAGCAGTTCAGGGGGCCTTTTCTACGAGCAGTACTTC
cdr3_aa: CASSSGGLFYEQYF

j_call: TRBJ1-5
d_call: TRBD1
v_call: TRBV18
clone_size: -
cdr3_nt: TGTGCCAGCTCACCGACAGGGGGCAATCAGCCCCAGCATTTT
cdr3_aa: CASSPTGGNQPQHF

j_call: TRBJ2-3
d_call: TRBD2
v_call: TRBV5-1
clone_size: -
cdr3_nt: TGCGCCAGCAGCTCCGGGGGGGTTCGTACAGATACGCAGTATTTT
cdr3_aa: CASSSGGVRTDTQYF

j_call: TRBJ2-7
d_call: TRBD1
v_call: TRBV6-5
clone_size: -
cdr3_nt: TGTGCCAGCAGAGGGGCCGGGACAGGGGCCGACGAGCAGTACTTC
cdr3_aa: CASRGAGTGADEQYF

j_call: TRBJ2-3
d_call: TRBD2
v_call: TRBV19
clone_size: once
cdr3_nt: TGTGCCAGTACCATCGGACTAGCGGGAGACGCAGATACGCAGTATTTT
cdr3_aa: CASTIGLAGDADTQYF

j_call: TRBJ1-6
d_call: TRBD1
v_call: TRBV10-1
clone_size: -
cdr3_nt: TGCGCCAGCACCAAAGGACAGGGCCCTGCGGGCTATAATTCACCCCTCCACTTT
cdr3_aa: CASTKGQGPAGYNSPLHF

j_call: TRBJ1-1
d_call: -
v_call: TRBV28
clone_size: -
cdr3_nt: TGTGCCAGCAGTTTTAGTACGAGCACTGAAGCTTTCTTT
cdr3_aa: CASSFSTSTEAFF

j_call: TRBJ1-2
d_call: -
v_call: TRBV9
clone_size: -
cdr3_nt: TGTGCCAGCACCCCTACGTACCCAGCTAACTATGGCTACACCTTC
cdr3_aa: CASTPTYPANYGYTF

j_call: TRBJ1-1
d_call: -
v_call: TRBV6-2/TRBV6-3
clone_size: few
cdr3_nt: TGTGCCAGCAGTCACCTTTGGGCTGAAGCTTTCTTT
cdr3_aa: CASSHLWAEAFF

j_call: TRBJ2-7
d_call: TRBD1
v_call: TRBV7-8
clone_size: -
cdr3_nt: TGTGCCAGCAGCTTTGCAGGGGGCGCGGGGGAGCAGTACTTC
cdr3_aa: CASSFAGGAGEQYF

j_call: TRBJ1-1
d_call: TRBD1
v_call: TRBV7-8
clone_size: -
cdr3_nt: TGTGCCAGCAGCCGGACAGGGGGACAACGCTCCACTGAAGCTTTCTTT
cdr3_aa: CASSRTGGQRSTEAFF

j_call: TRBJ1-1
d_call: -
v_call: TRBV18
clone_size: -
cdr3_nt: TGTGCCAGCTCACCGCGGGGGGGAAATGAAGCTTTCTTT
cdr3_aa: CASSPRGGNEAFF

j_call: TRBJ2-7
d_call: TRBD2
v_call: TRBV28
clone_size: -
cdr3_nt: TGTGCCAGCGGGCGGGGACTAGCGGGAGTGTACGAGCAGTACTTC
cdr3_aa: CASGRGLAGVYEQYF

j_call: TRBJ2-7
d_call: TRBD1
v_call: TRBV3-1/TRBV3-2
clone_size: -
cdr3_nt: TGTGCCAGCAGCCAAGATCTAGGGACAGACAGGTACTTC
cdr3_aa: CASSQDLGTDRYF

j_call: TRBJ2-1
d_call: -
v_call: TRBV12-3/TRBV12-4
clone_size: -
cdr3_nt: TGTGCCAGCAGTTTGATCAATGAGCAGTTCTTC
cdr3_aa: CASSLINEQFF

j_call: TRBJ2-7
d_call: TRBD1
v_call: TRBV27
clone_size: -
cdr3_nt: TGTGCCAGCAGACCGTGGGACAGAGACTACGAGCAGTACTTC
cdr3_aa: CASRPWDRDYEQYF

j_call: TRBJ1-2
d_call: -
v_call: TRBV14
clone_size: -
cdr3_nt: TGTGCCAGCAGCCCGCTAGGCTATGGCTACACCTTC
cdr3_aa: CASSPLGYGYTF

j_call: TRBJ2-3
d_call: -
v_call: TRBV19
clone_size: -
cdr3_nt: TGTGCCAGTAGTATGCGGTCAGGGAAAGATACGCAGTATTTT
cdr3_aa: CASSMRSGKDTQYF

j_call: TRBJ2-7
d_call: TRBD2
v_call: TRBV5-1
clone_size: -
cdr3_nt: TGCGCCAGCAGCCCTGGGTGGGTAGCGGGAGGGGAAATCTACGAGCAGTACTTC
cdr3_aa: CASSPGWVAGGEIYEQYF

j_call: TRBJ2-2
d_call: -
v_call: TRBV9
clone_size: once
cdr3_nt: TGTGCCAGCAGCTTAGGACCGGCGCACACCGGGGAGCTGTTTTTT
cdr3_aa: CASSLGPAHTGELFF

j_call: TRBJ1-1
d_call: -
v_call: TRBV5-1
clone_size: -
cdr3_nt: TGCGCCAGCAGCGCTACGGTGAACACTGAAGCTTTCTTT
cdr3_aa: CASSATVNTEAFF

j_call: TRBJ2-2
d_call: TRBD1
v_call: TRBV27
clone_size: few
cdr3_nt: TGTGCCAGCAGTTTAAGGGGGCGGGACACCGGGGAGCTGTTTTTT
cdr3_aa: CASSLRGRDTGELFF

j_call: TRBJ2-3
d_call: -
v_call: TRBV2
clone_size: -
cdr3_nt: TGTGCCAGCAGTCGAGGACAGAGCACAGATACGCAGTATTTT
cdr3_aa: CASSRGQSTDTQYF

j_call: TRBJ2-1
d_call: -
v_call: TRBV7-2
clone_size: -
cdr3_nt: TGTGCCAGCAGCTTAATGGCGGGAACGAATGAGCAGTTCTTC
cdr3_aa: CASSLMAGTNEQFF

j_call: TRBJ2-4
d_call: TRBD2
v_call: TRBV30
clone_size: once
cdr3_nt: TGTGCCTGGGGACAGCGGGGGGACATTCAGTACTTC
cdr3_aa: CAWGQRGDIQYF

j_call: TRBJ1-5
d_call: -
v_call: TRBV19
clone_size: -
cdr3_nt: TGTGCCAGTAGTATAGAAACGACAGGACGACAGCCCCAGCATTTT
cdr3_aa: CASSIETTGRQPQHF

j_call: TRBJ1-2
d_call: -
v_call: TRBV7-8
clone_size: -
cdr3_nt: TGTGCCAGCAGCTTAGCGGGGTCTGGCTATGGCTACACCTTC
cdr3_aa: CASSLAGSGYGYTF

j_call: TRBJ1-6
d_call: -
v_call: TRBV5-4
clone_size: -
cdr3_nt: TGTGCCAGCAGCTTAGCCGGACTGAGAGGGTCACCCCTCCACTTT
cdr3_aa: CASSLAGLRGSPLHF

j_call: TRBJ1-1
d_call: -
v_call: TRBV7-9
clone_size: -
cdr3_nt: TGTGCCAGCAGCTTAGGTAGTTTGAACACTGAAGCTTTCTTT
cdr3_aa: CASSLGSLNTEAFF

j_call: TRBJ1-2
d_call: -
v_call: TRBV28
clone_size: -
cdr3_nt: TGTGCCAGCAGTGTCGATCAGGGGTACTATGGCTACACCTTC
cdr3_aa: CASSVDQGYYGYTF

j_call: TRBJ2-5
d_call: TRBD1
v_call: TRBV5-1
clone_size: -
cdr3_nt: TGCGCCAGCAGACCCCAGGGGGTCCAAGAGACCCAGTACTTC
cdr3_aa: CASRPQGVQETQYF

j_call: TRBJ2-2
d_call: -
v_call: TRBV2
clone_size: -
cdr3_nt: TGTGCCAGCAGTGTGGAGAACACCGGGGAGCTGTTTTTT
cdr3_aa: CASSVENTGELFF

j_call: TRBJ1-4
d_call: -
v_call: TRBV4-1
clone_size: -
cdr3_nt: TGCGCCAGCAGCCAAGCGCAGGGGTGGACGGGTGAAAAACTGTTTTTT
cdr3_aa: CASSQAQGWTGEKLFF

j_call: TRBJ1-1
d_call: -
v_call: TRBV4-1
clone_size: -
cdr3_nt: TGCGCCAGCAGCCAAGAGATAGGGAGGACTGAAGCTTTCTTT
cdr3_aa: CASSQEIGRTEAFF

j_call: TRBJ2-2
d_call: -
v_call: TRBV27
clone_size: -
cdr3_nt: TGTGCCAGCAGTAGCCGGCAGAACACCGGGGAGCTGTTTTTT
cdr3_aa: CASSSRQNTGELFF

j_call: TRBJ2-1
d_call: TRBD2
v_call: TRBV7-3
clone_size: -
cdr3_nt: TGTGCCAGCAGCCCAGGAAGCGGGAGGCCCCTCGGTGAGCAGTTCTTC
cdr3_aa: CASSPGSGRPLGEQFF